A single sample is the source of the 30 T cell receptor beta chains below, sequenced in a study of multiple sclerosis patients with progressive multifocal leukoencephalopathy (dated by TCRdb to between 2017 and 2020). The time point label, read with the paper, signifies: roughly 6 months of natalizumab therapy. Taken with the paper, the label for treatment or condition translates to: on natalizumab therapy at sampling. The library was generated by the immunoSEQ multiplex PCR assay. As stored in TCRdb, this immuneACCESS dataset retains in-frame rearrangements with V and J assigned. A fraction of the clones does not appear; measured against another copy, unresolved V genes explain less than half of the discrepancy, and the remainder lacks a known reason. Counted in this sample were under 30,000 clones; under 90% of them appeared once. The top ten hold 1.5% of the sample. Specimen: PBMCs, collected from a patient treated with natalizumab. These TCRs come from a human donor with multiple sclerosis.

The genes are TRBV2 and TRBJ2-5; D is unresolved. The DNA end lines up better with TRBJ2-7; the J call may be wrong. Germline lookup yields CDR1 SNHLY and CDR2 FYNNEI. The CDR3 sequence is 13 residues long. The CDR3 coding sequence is TGTGCCAGCACCCTCGGCAGGTCCTACGAGCAGTACTTC. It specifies CASTLGRSYEQYF.

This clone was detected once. The CDR3 spells CASSFDPSDQPQHF. The CDR3 nucleotides read TGTGCCAGCAGCTTCGACCCGTCGGATCAGCCCCAGCATTTT. V is TRBV5-5 and J is TRBJ1-5, with D unclear. There are 14 residues in the CDR3. The germline V gene has CDR1 SGHKS and CDR2 YYEKEE (reference sequence). The V end was cut by 2 bases, the J end by 5 bases, with 11 bases between.

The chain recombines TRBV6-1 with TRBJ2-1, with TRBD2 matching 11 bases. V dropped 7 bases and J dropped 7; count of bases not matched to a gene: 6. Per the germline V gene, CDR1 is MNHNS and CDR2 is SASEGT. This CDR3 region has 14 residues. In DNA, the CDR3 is TGTGCCAGCATCCTGGCTAGCGGGAGGAATGAGCAGTTCTTC. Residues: CASILASGRNEQFF.

CDR3 sequence reads: CASSRGPYEQYF. DNA for the CDR3: TGCGCCAGCAGCAGAGGGCCCTACGAGCAGTACTTC. V gene TRBV4-3 combines with J gene TRBJ2-7; tentatively, D is TRBD2 (5 bases). The CDR3 totals 12 residues. V lost 5 bases and J 2 bases, leaving 7 bases between the germline ends. Germline assignment: CDR1 LGHNA and CDR2 YSLEER.

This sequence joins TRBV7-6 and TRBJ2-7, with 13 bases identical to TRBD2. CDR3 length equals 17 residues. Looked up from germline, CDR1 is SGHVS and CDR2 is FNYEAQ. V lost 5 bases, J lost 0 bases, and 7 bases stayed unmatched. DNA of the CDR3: TGTGCCAGCAGCCAAGGACTAGCGGGAGACTCCTCCTACGAGCAGTACTTC. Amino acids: CASSQGLAGDSSYEQYF. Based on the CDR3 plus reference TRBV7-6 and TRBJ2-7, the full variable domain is GAGVSQSPRYKVTKRGQDVALRCDPISGHVSLYWYRQALGQGPEFLTYFNYEAQQDKSGLPNDRFSAERPEGSISTLTIQRTEQRDSAMYRCASSQGLAGDSSYEQYFGPGTRLTVT.

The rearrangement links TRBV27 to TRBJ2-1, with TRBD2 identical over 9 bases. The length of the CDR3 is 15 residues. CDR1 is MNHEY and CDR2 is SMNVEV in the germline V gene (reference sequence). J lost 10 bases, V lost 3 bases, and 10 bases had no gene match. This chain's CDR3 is CASSFEASGTKEQFF. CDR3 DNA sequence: TGTGCCAGCAGTTTTGAGGCTAGCGGGACGAAGGAGCAGTTCTTC.

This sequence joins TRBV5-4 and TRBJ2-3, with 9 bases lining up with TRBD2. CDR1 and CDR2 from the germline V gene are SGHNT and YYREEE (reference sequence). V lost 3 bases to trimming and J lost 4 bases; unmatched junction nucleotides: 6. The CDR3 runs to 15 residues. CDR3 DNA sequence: TGTGCCAGCAGCTCCGTCGGGACTAGCTCAGATACGCAGTATTTT. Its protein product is CASSSVGTSSDTQYF. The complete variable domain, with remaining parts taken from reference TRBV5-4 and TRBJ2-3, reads ETGVTQSPTHLIKTRGQQVTLRCSSQSGHNTVSWYQQALGQGPQFIFQYYREEENGRGNFPPRFSGLQFPNYSSELNVNALELDDSALYLCASSSVGTSSDTQYFGPGTRLTVL.

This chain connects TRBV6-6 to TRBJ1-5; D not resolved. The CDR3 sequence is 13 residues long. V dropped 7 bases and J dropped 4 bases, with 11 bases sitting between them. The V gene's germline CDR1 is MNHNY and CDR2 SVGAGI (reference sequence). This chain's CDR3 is CASTDLGNQPQHF. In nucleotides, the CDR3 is TGTGCCAGCACCGACCTGGGGAATCAGCCCCAGCATTTT.

The CDR3 loop reads CASSVMGADEKLFF. The CDR3 DNA sequence: TGTGCCAGCAGCGTGATGGGGGCGGATGAAAAACTGTTTTTT. V is TRBV9 and J is TRBJ1-4; D might be TRBD1 (6 bases). V lost 2 bases to trimming and J lost 6 bases, with 11 bases between them. The CDR3 runs to 14 residues. Germline V gene sequence: CDR1 SGDLS, CDR2 YYNGEE. The whole variable domain, filled in from reference TRBV9 and TRBJ1-4, reads DSGVTQTPKHLITATGQRVTLRCSPRSGDLSVYWYQQSLDQGLQFLIQYYNGEERAKGNILERFSAQQFPDLHSELNLSSLELGDSALYFCASSVMGADEKLFFGSGTQLSVL.

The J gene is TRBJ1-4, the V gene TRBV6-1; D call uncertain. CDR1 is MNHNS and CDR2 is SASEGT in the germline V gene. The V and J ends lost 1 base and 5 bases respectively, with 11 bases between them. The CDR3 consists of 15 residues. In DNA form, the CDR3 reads TGTGCCAGCAGTGAAGGGTCCCGAGTCAATGAAAAACTGTTTTTT. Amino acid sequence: CASSEGSRVNEKLFF.

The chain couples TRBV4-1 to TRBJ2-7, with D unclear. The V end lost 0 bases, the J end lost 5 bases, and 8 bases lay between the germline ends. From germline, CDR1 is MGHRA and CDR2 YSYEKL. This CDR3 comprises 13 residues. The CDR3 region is CASSQDARNEQYF. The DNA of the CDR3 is TGCGCCAGCAGCCAAGATGCACGGAACGAGCAGTACTTC.

In nucleotides, the CDR3 is TGTGCCAGCAGCCAAGGGGCGAACACTGAAGCTTTCTTT. Translated, it gives CASSQGANTEAFF. The chain links TRBV4-2 to TRBJ1-1, with D unclear. Trimming removed 1 base from V and 1 base from J, with 4 bases in between. CDR3 size: 13 residues. The germline V gene encodes CDR1 LGHNA and CDR2 YNFKEQ.

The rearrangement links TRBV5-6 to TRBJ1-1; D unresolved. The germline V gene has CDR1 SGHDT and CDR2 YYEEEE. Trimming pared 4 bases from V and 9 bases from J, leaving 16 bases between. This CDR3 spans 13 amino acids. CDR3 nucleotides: TGTGCCAGCAGCCCTTCCCTGGTGGGGAAAGCTTTCTTT. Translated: CASSPSLVGKAFF.

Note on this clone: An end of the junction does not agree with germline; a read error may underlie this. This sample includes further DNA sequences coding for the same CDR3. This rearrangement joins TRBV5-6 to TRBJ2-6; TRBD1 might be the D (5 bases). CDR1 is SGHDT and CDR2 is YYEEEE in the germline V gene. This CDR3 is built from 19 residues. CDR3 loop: CASHRSKARWTLGANVLTF. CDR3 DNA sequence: TGTGCCAGCCATCGTTCAAAGGCTAGATGGACACTTGGGGCCAACGTCCTGACTTTT.

Here the CDR3 reads CASSYTGPQQGTEAFF. In nucleotides, the CDR3 is TGTGCCAGCAGCTATACGGGACCCCAACAAGGCACTGAAGCTTTCTTT. The J gene is TRBJ1-1, the V gene TRBV7-8, with D perhaps matching TRBD1 (5 bases). Germline assignment: CDR1 SGHVS and CDR2 FQNEAQ. Trimming took 4 bases from V and 4 from J, leaving 19 bases between them. The CDR3 extends over 16 amino acids.

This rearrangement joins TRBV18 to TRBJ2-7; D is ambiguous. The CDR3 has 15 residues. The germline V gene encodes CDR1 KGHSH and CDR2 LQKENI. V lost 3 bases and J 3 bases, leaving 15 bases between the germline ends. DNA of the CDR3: TGTGCCAGCTCACCCCTAGGGCGGCTTGACTACGAGCAGTACTTC. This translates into CASSPLGRLDYEQYF.

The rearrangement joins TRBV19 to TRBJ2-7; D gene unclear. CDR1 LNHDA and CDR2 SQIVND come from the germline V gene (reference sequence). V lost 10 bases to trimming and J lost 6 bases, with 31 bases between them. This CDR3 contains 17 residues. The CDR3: CATPRATNPPPAIEQYF. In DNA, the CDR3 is TGTGCCACCCCGCGAGCGACCAACCCCCCCCCTGCAATCGAGCAGTACTTC.

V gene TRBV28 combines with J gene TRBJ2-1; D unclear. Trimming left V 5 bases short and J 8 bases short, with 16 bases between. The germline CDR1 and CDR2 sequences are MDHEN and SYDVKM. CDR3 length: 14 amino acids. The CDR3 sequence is CASSPPGYGHEQFF. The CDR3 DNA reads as TGTGCCAGCAGTCCCCCGGGTTACGGCCATGAGCAGTTCTTC. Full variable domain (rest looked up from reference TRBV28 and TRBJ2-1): DVKVTQSSRYLVKRTGEKVFLECVQDMDHENMFWYRQDPGLGLRLIYFSYDVKMKEKGDIPEGYSVSREKKERFSLILESASTNQTSMYLCASSPPGYGHEQFFGPGTRLTVL.

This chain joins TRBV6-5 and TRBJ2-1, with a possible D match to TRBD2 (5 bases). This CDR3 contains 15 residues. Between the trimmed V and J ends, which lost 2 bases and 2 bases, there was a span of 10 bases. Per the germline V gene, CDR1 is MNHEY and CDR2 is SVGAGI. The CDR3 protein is CASSYTPGTYNEQFF. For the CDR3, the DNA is TGTGCCAGCAGTTACACTCCGGGGACCTACAATGAGCAGTTCTTC.

The CDR3 loop reads CASSVGGGEGPQYF. The CDR3 DNA sequence: TGTGCCAGCAGCGTAGGGGGCGGGGAGGGGCCGCAGTACTTC. V gene TRBV9 combines with J gene TRBJ2-7; 7 bases map to TRBD2. The germline V gene encodes CDR1 SGDLS and CDR2 YYNGEE. The CDR3 length is 14 residues. Trimming took 0 bases from V and 9 from J; bases not matched to a gene: 9.

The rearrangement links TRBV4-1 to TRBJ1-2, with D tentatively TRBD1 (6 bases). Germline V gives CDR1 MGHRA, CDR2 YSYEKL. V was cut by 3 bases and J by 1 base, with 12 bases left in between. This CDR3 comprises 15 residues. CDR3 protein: CASSQVLGGNYGYTF. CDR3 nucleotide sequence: TGCGCCAGCAGCCAGGTACTAGGGGGTAACTATGGCTACACCTTC.

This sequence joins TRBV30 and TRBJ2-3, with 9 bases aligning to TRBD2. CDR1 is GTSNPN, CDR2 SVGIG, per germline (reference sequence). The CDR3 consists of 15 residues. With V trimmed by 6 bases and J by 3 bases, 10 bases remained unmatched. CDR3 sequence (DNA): TGTGCCTGCCTTACCGGGCTAGCGGGAACAGATACGCAGTATTTT. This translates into CACLTGLAGTDTQYF.

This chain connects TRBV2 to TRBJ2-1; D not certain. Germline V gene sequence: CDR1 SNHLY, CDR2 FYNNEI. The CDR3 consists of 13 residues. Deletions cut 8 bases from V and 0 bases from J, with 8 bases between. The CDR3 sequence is CASEAGSYNEQFF. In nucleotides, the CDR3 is TGTGCCAGCGAGGCCGGCTCCTACAATGAGCAGTTCTTC.

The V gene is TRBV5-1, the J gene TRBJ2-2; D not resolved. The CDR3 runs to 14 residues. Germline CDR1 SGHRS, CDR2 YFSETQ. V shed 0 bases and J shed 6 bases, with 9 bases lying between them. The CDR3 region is CASSLELQSGELFF. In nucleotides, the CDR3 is TGCGCCAGCAGCTTGGAATTGCAATCCGGGGAGCTGTTTTTT.

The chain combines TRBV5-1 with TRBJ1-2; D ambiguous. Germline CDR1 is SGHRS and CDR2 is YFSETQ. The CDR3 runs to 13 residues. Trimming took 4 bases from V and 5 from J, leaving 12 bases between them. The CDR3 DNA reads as TGCGCCAGCAGCGCGGACCGGAGTTATGGCTACACCTTC. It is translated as CASSADRSYGYTF. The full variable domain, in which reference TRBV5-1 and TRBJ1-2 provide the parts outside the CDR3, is KAGVTQTPRYLIKTRGQQVTLSCSPISGHRSVSWYQQTPGQGLQFLFEYFSETQRNKGNFPGRFSGRQFSNSRSEMNVSTLELGDSALYLCASSADRSYGYTFGSGTRLTVV.

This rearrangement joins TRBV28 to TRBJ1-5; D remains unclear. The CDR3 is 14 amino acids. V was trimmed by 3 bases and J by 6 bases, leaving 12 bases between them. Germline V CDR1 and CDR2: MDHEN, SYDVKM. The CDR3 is CASSFTTWGQPQHF. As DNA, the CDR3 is TGTGCCAGCAGTTTTACCACCTGGGGTCAGCCCCAGCATTTT.

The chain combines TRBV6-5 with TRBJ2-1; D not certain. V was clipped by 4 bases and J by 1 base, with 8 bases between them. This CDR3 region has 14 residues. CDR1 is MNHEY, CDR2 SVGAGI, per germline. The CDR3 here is CASSSGVSYNEQFF. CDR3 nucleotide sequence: TGTGCCAGCAGTTCCGGAGTGTCCTACAATGAGCAGTTCTTC.

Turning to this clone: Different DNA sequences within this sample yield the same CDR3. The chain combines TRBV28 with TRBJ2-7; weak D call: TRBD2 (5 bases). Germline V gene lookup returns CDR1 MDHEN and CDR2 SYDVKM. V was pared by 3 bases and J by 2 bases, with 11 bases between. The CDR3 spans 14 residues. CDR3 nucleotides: TGTGCCAGCAGTTTCGGTGGGAGCACCTACGAGCAGTACTTC. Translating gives CASSFGGSTYEQYF.

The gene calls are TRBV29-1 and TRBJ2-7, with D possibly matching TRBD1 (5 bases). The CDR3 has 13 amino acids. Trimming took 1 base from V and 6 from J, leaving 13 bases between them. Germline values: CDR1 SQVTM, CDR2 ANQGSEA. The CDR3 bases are TGCAGCGTTGAAGCACCCTGGCAGGGCGAGCAGTACTTC. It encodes CSVEAPWQGEQYF.

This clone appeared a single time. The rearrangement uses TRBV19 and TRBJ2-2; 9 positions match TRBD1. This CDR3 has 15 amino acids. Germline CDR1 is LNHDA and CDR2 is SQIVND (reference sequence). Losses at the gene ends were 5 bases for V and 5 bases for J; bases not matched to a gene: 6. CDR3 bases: TGTGCCAGTAGTCTGGGACAGGGAATAACCGGGGAGCTGTTTTTT. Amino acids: CASSLGQGITGELFF.